This is a list of T cell receptor beta chains from one sample in a study of blood T cell repertoires in COVID-19. Sequenced by immunoSEQ multiplex PCR; TCRdb stores in-frame clones only, minus some. Of 490,000 or so clones listed, roughly 88% are singletons. Material: PBMCs or T cells enriched from blood (not recorded which). The receptors stem from a woman aged 40 to 50 who had recovered from COVID-19. Each CDR3 is given with its conserved first and last residue. Each record gives: D gene, V gene, J gene, clone size, CDR3 protein, CDR3 DNA. A D gene is named only where the DNA matches it firmly. Expanded clones are given a class, and other clones once, few, many or no size at all.

-	TRBV6-5	TRBJ1-3	-	CASRTGNSGNTIYF	TGTGCCAGCAGGACAGGAAACTCTGGAAACACCATATATTTT
TRBD1	TRBV19	TRBJ1-2	-	CASSGDRYDYGYTF	TGTGCCAGTAGTGGGGACAGGTACGACTATGGCTACACCTTC
-	TRBV11-3	TRBJ2-1	-	CASSRGYEQFF	TGTGCCAGCAGCCGGGGGTATGAGCAGTTCTTC
-	TRBV24-1	TRBJ1-1	-	CATSDPNTEAFF	TGTGCCACCAGTGACCCAAACACTGAAGCTTTCTTT
-	TRBV5-1	TRBJ1-1	-	CAGRRDTEAFF	TGCGCCGGCAGGCGGGACACTGAAGCTTTCTTT
TRBD2	TRBV7-9	TRBJ2-3	-	CASSLGGLAGGTDTQYF	TGTGCCAGCAGCTTAGGAGGACTAGCGGGAGGAACAGATACGCAGTATTTT
TRBD2	TRBV5-1	TRBJ2-7	-	CASSLEAPGGEQYF	TGCGCCAGCAGCTTGGAGGCCCCGGGGGGCGAGCAGTACTTC
-	TRBV13	TRBJ2-1	once	CASSLGTEVNEQFF	TGTGCCAGCAGCTTAGGCACTGAGGTCAATGAGCAGTTCTTC
TRBD2	TRBV11-3	TRBJ2-4	-	CASSLEGTSGNIQYF	TGTGCCAGCAGCTTAGAAGGGACTAGCGGAAACATTCAGTACTTC
TRBD2	TRBV7-8	TRBJ2-7	-	CASSSGLAWSWGVIEQYF	TGTGCCAGCAGCTCCGGACTAGCCTGGTCGTGGGGTGTCATAGAGCAGTACTTC
-	TRBV5-5	TRBJ1-4	-	CASSPGWTNEKLFF	TGTGCCAGCAGCCCAGGCTGGACTAATGAAAAACTGTTTTTT
-	TRBV7-2	TRBJ2-7	once	CASSLVAWAGVNEQYF	TGTGCCAGCAGCTTAGTAGCTTGGGCAGGGGTCAACGAGCAGTACTTC
TRBD1	TRBV7-8	TRBJ2-7	-	CASSLVGGDRGSYEQYF	TGTGCCAGCAGCTTAGTAGGGGGGGACAGGGGATCCTACGAGCAGTACTTC
TRBD1	TRBV18	TRBJ1-2	-	CASSPPGTGVWYGYTF	TGTGCCAGCTCACCACCCGGGACAGGGGTCTGGTATGGCTACACCTTC
TRBD1	TRBV4-3	TRBJ2-2	-	CASRRTGNAGELFF	TGCGCCAGCAGGAGGACAGGGAACGCCGGGGAGCTGTTTTTT
TRBD1	TRBV7-2	TRBJ1-3	-	CASSTGLGQGAYTIYF	TGTGCCAGCAGCACCGGGTTAGGACAGGGCGCGTACACCATATATTTT
TRBD1	TRBV12-5	TRBJ2-1	-	CASGFGTGASNEQFF	TGTGCTAGTGGTTTCGGGACAGGGGCTTCAAATGAGCAGTTCTTC
-	TRBV6-5	TRBJ1-6	-	CASSYADNSPLHF	TGTGCCAGCAGTTACGCAGATAATTCACCCCTCCACTTT
-	TRBV11-2	TRBJ1-5	-	CASSLGSQGSNQPQHF	TGTGCCAGCAGCTTAGGGTCGCAGGGGTCCAATCAGCCCCAGCATTTT
-	TRBV7-9	TRBJ1-2	-	CASSPHRIRVGGYTF	TGTGCCAGCAGTCCCCACCGGATCAGGGTTGGCGGCTACACCTTC
TRBD1	TRBV24-1	TRBJ1-1	-	CATSDNRGVNAFF	TGTGCCACCAGTGATAACAGGGGGGTTAACGCTTTCTTT
-	TRBV6-1	TRBJ1-5	few	CASSAQPQDSNQPQHF	TGTGCCAGCAGTGCGCAGCCTCAGGATAGCAATCAGCCCCAGCATTTT
-	TRBV27	TRBJ2-2	-	CASSLSPVSGELFF	TGTGCCAGCAGTTTATCGCCGGTGAGCGGGGAGCTGTTTTTT
TRBD1	TRBV27	TRBJ2-3	-	CASTQLRQGIGTDTQYF	TGTGCCAGCACCCAACTAAGACAGGGGATAGGTACAGATACGCAGTATTTT
-	TRBV6-5	TRBJ2-5	-	CASSYSGTYETQYF	TGTGCCAGCAGTTACTCGGGGACATACGAGACCCAGTACTTC
-	TRBV29-1	TRBJ2-7	-	CSVAGTYEQYF	TGCAGCGTTGCGGGTACCTACGAGCAGTACTTC
TRBD1	TRBV6-5	TRBJ1-1	-	CASSIRGRVTEAFF	TGTGCCAGCAGTATCAGGGGGCGCGTCACTGAAGCTTTCTTT
-	TRBV6-1	TRBJ1-2	-	CASSESGEGIGYTF	TGTGCCAGCAGTGAATCTGGGGAGGGCATTGGCTACACCTTC
-	TRBV3-1/TRBV3-2	TRBJ2-7	-	CASSHHTGTSPRQYF	TGTGCCAGCAGCCACCACACCGGGACTTCTCCTAGGCAGTACTTC
-	TRBV30	TRBJ2-2	-	CAWSHRVRSWDTGELFF	TGTGCCTGGAGCCACAGGGTCCGGAGTTGGGACACCGGGGAGCTGTTTTTT
-	TRBV11-3	TRBJ2-1	-	CASSFGQKNEQFF	TGTGCCAGCAGCTTCGGACAGAAGAATGAGCAGTTCTTC
-	TRBV6-5	TRBJ1-3	-	CASRLRAGNTIYF	TGTGCCAGCCGCCTGAGGGCCGGAAACACCATATATTTT
TRBD1	TRBV4-1	TRBJ1-3	-	CASSQVRDSSGNTIYF	TGCGCCAGCAGCCAAGTTCGGGACAGCTCTGGAAACACCATATATTTT
-	TRBV11-3	TRBJ1-1	-	CASSFSGTVPEAFF	TGTGCCAGCAGCTTTAGTGGTACAGTTCCTGAAGCTTTCTTT
TRBD2	TRBV7-6	TRBJ2-1	-	CASSLSGTHNEQFF	TGTGCCAGCAGCTTGAGCGGGACCCACAATGAGCAGTTCTTC
-	TRBV3-1/TRBV3-2	TRBJ1-2	once	CASSQGGGVSGYTF	TGTGCCAGCAGCCAAGGGGGAGGGGTGAGTGGCTACACCTTC
TRBD2	TRBV19	TRBJ2-3	-	CASTLSGKSTDTQYF	TGTGCCAGTACCCTTAGCGGGAAGAGCACAGATACGCAGTATTTT
TRBD1	TRBV7-9	TRBJ2-7	-	CASSLEGQGVFGQYF	TGTGCCAGCAGCTTAGAGGGACAGGGCGTGTTTGGGCAGTACTTC
-	TRBV3-1/TRBV3-2	TRBJ2-1	-	CASSQLIRRGAENNEQFF	TGTGCCAGCAGCCAATTGATTCGGAGGGGCGCAGAGAACAATGAGCAGTTCTTC
-	TRBV4-1	TRBJ1-6	-	CASSQDLGSGGSPLHF	TGCGCCAGCAGCCAAGATTTAGGGTCCGGGGGTTCACCCCTCCACTTT
-	TRBV4-3	TRBJ1-1	-	CASSQDRTGRLTEAFF	TGCGCCAGCAGCCAAGATCGCACAGGAAGGCTCACTGAAGCTTTCTTT
TRBD2	TRBV12-5	TRBJ2-3	-	CASGPGQGRLAGAFSYGTDTQYF	TGTGCTAGTGGCCCTGGACAGGGGAGACTAGCGGGAGCCTTTTCCTACGGCACAGATACGCAGTATTTT
-	TRBV15	TRBJ1-2	-	CATSRVIQGRYTF	TGTGCCACCAGCAGGGTGATACAGGGCCGCTACACCTTC
TRBD2	TRBV24-1	TRBJ2-1	-	CATSDGERGTTGEQFF	TGTGCCACCAGTGATGGTGAGCGGGGGACCACGGGTGAGCAGTTCTTC
-	TRBV7-6	TRBJ2-7	-	CASSLAPIGDATYEQYF	TGTGCCAGCAGCTTAGCGCCTATAGGGGATGCTACCTACGAGCAGTACTTC
TRBD1	TRBV19	TRBJ2-7	-	CASSIPGGRTYEQYF	TGTGCCAGTAGTATTCCAGGGGGAAGGACCTACGAGCAGTACTTC
TRBD2	TRBV5-1	TRBJ2-7	-	CASSLGGRIYEQYF	TGCGCCAGCAGCTTGGGCGGGAGAATCTACGAGCAGTACTTC
-	TRBV7-2	TRBJ1-1	-	CASSLSKQGQWTEAFF	TGTGCCAGCAGCTTAAGTAAACAGGGTCAATGGACTGAAGCTTTCTTT
TRBD1	TRBV19	TRBJ1-5	-	CASSIDRGRGLNQPQHF	TGTGCCAGTAGTATAGATAGGGGCAGGGGGCTCAATCAGCCCCAGCATTTT
-	TRBV7-9	TRBJ1-2	-	CASSLRQGGIDYGYTF	TGTGCCAGCAGCTTACGGCAGGGCGGGATTGACTATGGCTACACCTTC
-	TRBV7-2	TRBJ2-7	-	CASTLAKTYEQYF	TGTGCCAGCACCCTAGCGAAAACTTACGAGCAGTACTTC
-	TRBV7-8	TRBJ2-7	few	CASSLPGRVHEQYF	TGTGCCAGCAGCTTACCCGGCAGGGTGCACGAGCAGTACTTC